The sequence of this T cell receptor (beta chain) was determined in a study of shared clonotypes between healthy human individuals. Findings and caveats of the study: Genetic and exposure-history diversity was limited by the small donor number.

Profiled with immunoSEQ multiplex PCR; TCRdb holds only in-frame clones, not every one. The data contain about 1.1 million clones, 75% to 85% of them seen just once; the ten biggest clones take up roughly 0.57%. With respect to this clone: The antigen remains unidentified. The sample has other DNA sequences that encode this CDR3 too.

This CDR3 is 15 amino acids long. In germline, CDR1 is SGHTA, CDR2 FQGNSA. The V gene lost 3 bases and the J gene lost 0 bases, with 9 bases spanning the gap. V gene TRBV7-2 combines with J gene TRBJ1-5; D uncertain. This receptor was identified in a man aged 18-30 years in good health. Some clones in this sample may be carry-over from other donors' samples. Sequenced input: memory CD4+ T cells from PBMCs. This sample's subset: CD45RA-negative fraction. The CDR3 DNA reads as TGTGCCAGCAGCTTGTCCAGAGATAGCAATCAGCCCCAGCATTTT. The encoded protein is CASSLSRDSNQPQHF.